This T cell receptor beta chain appears in the sequencing data of a study of post-analysis software for immune sequencing data. The CDR3 contains 13 residues. CDR1 is WSHSY and CDR2 is SAAADI in the germline V gene. The V gene end was trimmed by 6 bases and the J gene end by 3 bases; junction bases not matched to a gene: 3. Study-level results: In patients, TRBV5-6, TRBV5-1 and TRBV20-1 belonged to five TRBV segments found more frequently than in controls.

The TCR beta cDNA libraries contained unique molecular identifiers. A single record per CDR3 protein comes from TCRdb applying MiXCR to the PCR reads. The sample shows about 540,000 distinct CDR3 sequences, 34% of them seen only once. This clonotype was seen a few times. What it binds is not known. This rearrangement joins TRBV10-2 to TRBJ2-5; TRBD1 matches 8 bases. The TCR originated in a girl aged 2-17 years with multiple sclerosis. The sample was blood. CDR3 nucleotide sequence: TGCGCCAGCAGGGCAGGGGGCGAAGAGACCCAGTACTTC. Translating it yields CASRAGGEETQYF.